A single sample gave rise to the 31 T cell receptor beta chains below, sequenced in a study of blood T cells in healthy people across ages. Through a sample-barcoded 5' primer and a J-beta primer mix, a second PCR was run for 7 to 11 cycles. Each CDR3 protein is one row after TCRdb ran MiXCR on the 5' RACE reads. The table lists around 1,800,000 distinct CDR3 sequences, approximately 39% of them singletons. What was sequenced was blood. Receptors originate from a human donor in good health.

This clonotype has just a few counts. J is TRBJ1-2 and V is TRBV4-1; D remains unclear. CDR3 length: 15 residues. Germline assignment: CDR1 MGHRA and CDR2 YSYEKL. The V gene lost 0 bases and the J gene lost 4 bases, with 12 bases spanning the gap. In nucleotides, the CDR3 is TGCGCCAGCAGCCAAGATGGGTTACCGAGCTATGGCTACACCTTC. Translating it yields CASSQDGLPSYGYTF.

Of note for this clonotype: The junction does not match germline at one end; this may be a read error. The J gene is TRBJ1-5, the V gene TRBV20-1; 10 bases agree with TRBD1. CDR1 is DFQATT and CDR2 is SNEGSKA in the germline V gene (reference sequence). The CDR3 consists of 14 residues. The CDR3 sequence: CSARTGGGDQSQHF. CDR3 sequence (DNA): TGCAGTGCTAGGACAGGGGGCGGGGATCAGTCCCAGCATTTT.

The rearrangement links TRBV7-9 to TRBJ2-5; D possibly matches TRBD1 or TRBD2 (5 bases each). V shed 5 bases and J shed 5 bases, with 15 bases lying between them. Germline assignment: CDR1 SEHNR and CDR2 FQNEAQ (reference sequence). The CDR3 sequence is 14 residues long. CDR3 sequence (DNA): TGTGCCAGCAGCAATCCGGGACGAGGGGAGACCCAGTACTTC. The encoded protein is CASSNPGRGETQYF. The full variable domain, with the rest looked up from reference TRBV7-9 and TRBJ2-5, is DTGVSQNPRHKITKRGQNVTFRCDPISEHNRLYWYRQTLGQGPEFLTYFQNEAQLEKSRLLSDRFSAERPKGSFSTLEIQRTEQGDSAMYLCASSNPGRGETQYFGPGTRLLVL.

The chain recombines TRBV7-2 with TRBJ2-1; a weak D match, TRBD1 (6 bases). Looked up from germline, CDR1 is SGHTA and CDR2 is FQGNSA. The ends were cut back, 0 bases at V and 0 bases at J, with 9 bases in the middle. The CDR3 totals 16 residues. As DNA, the CDR3 is TGTGCCAGCAGCTTAGCGTTAGGGGGCTCCTACAATGAGCAGTTCTTC. Translating gives CASSLALGGSYNEQFF.

This chain links TRBV5-1 with TRBJ2-6, with 12 bases identical to TRBD1. The CDR3 consists of 19 residues. Germline V lookup: CDR1 SGHRS, CDR2 YFSETQ. V lost 4 bases, J lost 0 bases, and 8 bases stayed unmatched. The CDR3 protein is CASSLRGDRGLSGANVLTF. CDR3 in DNA: TGCGCCAGCAGCCTACGGGGGGACAGGGGGCTCTCTGGGGCCAACGTCCTGACTTTC.

This chain connects TRBV20-1 to TRBJ1-1; possible D gene TRBD1, 5 bases. V was shortened by 0 bases and J by 2 bases, with 19 bases between the two germline ends. The CDR3 spans 17 residues. The germline CDR1 and CDR2 sequences are DFQATT and SNEGSKA (reference sequence). The CDR3 DNA sequence: TGCAGTGCTAGAGACCCCTCGGGGGGAAAGGATAACACTGAAGCTTTCTTT. Protein: CSARDPSGGKDNTEAFF.

This chain links TRBV7-2 with TRBJ2-1; maybe TRBD1 (6 bases). Trimming cost V 1 base and J 0 bases, with 10 bases left between them. The length of the CDR3 is 16 residues. Germline V gives CDR1 SGHTA, CDR2 FQGNSA. This chain's CDR3 is CASSLEGVSSYNEQFF. CDR3 sequence (DNA): TGTGCCAGCAGCTTAGAGGGGGTCAGCTCCTACAATGAGCAGTTCTTC.

The rearrangement joins TRBV6-2 or TRBV6-3 to TRBJ2-3; TRBD2 might be the D (6 bases). The length of the CDR3 is 14 residues. V lost 5 bases and J lost 2, with 11 bases in between. In germline, CDR1 is MNHEY, CDR2 SVGEGT. CDR3 bases: TGTGCCAGCAGTGGCGGGACGAACACAGATACGCAGTATTTT. Translation gives CASSGGTNTDTQYF.

This rearrangement joins TRBV27 to TRBJ1-1; 9 bases fit TRBD1. From germline, CDR1 is MNHEY and CDR2 SMNVEV (reference sequence). The CDR3 is made up of 14 amino acids. V trimming: 8 bases; J trimming: 1 base; junction bases outside the gene matches: 5. The CDR3 sequence: CASARQGGNTEAFF. Here the CDR3 DNA reads TGTGCCAGCGCCAGACAGGGGGGGAACACTGAAGCTTTCTTT.

This clonotype was found a few times. This chain connects TRBV27 to TRBJ1-1, with a tentative D call TRBD1 (6 bases). Per germline, CDR1 MNHEY and CDR2 SMNVEV (reference sequence). V was clipped by 6 bases and J by 3 bases, with 14 bases between them. This CDR3 is built from 14 residues. CDR3 in amino acids: CASSLGGPHTEAFF. CDR3 coding DNA: TGTGCCAGCAGCCTAGGGGGGCCCCACACTGAAGCTTTCTTT.

This clonotype was observed a handful of times. This chain uses TRBV6-2 or TRBV6-3 with TRBJ1-2; a possible D gene is TRBD1 (6 bases). The CDR3 length is 15 residues. Germline lookup yields CDR1 MNHEY and CDR2 SVGEGT. V shed 6 bases and J shed 2 bases, with 16 bases lying between them. The CDR3, as DNA: TGTGCCAGCAGACCGTCAGGGGCCGAAAACTATGGCTACACCTTC. This gives the protein CASRPSGAENYGYTF.

Details on this clonotype: One end of the junction does not line up with germline, which may come from a read error. V usage is TRBV7-7 and J usage is TRBJ2-1; D not certain. Germline lookup yields CDR1 SSHAT and CDR2 FNYEAQ (reference sequence). The CDR3 runs to 15 residues. DNA of the CDR3: TGTGCTAGCAGCTTAGGGCCGGATACCTACAATGAGCAGTTCTTC. It encodes CASSLGPDTYNEQFF.

This clonotype was seen more than once but under ten times. The chain joins TRBV7-2 to TRBJ2-5; possibly TRBD1 or TRBD2 for D (7 bases each). CDR3 size: 16 residues. Germline V gene lookup returns CDR1 SGHTA and CDR2 FQGNSA. Trimming shortened V by 5 bases and J by 6 bases, and 22 bases separated the two germline ends. The chain's CDR3 is CASSHGGRGGLKTQYF. DNA of the CDR3: TGTGCCAGCAGCCACGGGGGGCGAGGGGGCTTAAAGACCCAGTACTTC.

The J gene is TRBJ2-6, the V gene TRBV21-1. TRBV21-1 is reported as a pseudogene. The length of the CDR3 is 15 residues. This chain's CDR3 is CASSNTRSGANVLTF. In DNA form, the CDR3 reads TGTGCCAGCAGCAACACACGCTCTGGGGCCAACGTCCTGACTTTC.

V usage is TRBV7-2 and J usage is TRBJ2-3; TRBD1 aligns across 9 bases. Germline trimming cut 5 bases from V and 4 bases from J; bases unmatched to any gene: 10. Germline V gives CDR1 SGHTA, CDR2 FQGNSA. The CDR3 has 16 residues. CDR3 sequence: CASSAAGQGSADTQYF. The CDR3 region has the DNA TGTGCCAGCAGCGCAGCTGGACAGGGGAGTGCAGATACGCAGTATTTT. Together with reference TRBV7-2 and TRBJ2-3, the CDR3 gives the full variable domain: GAGVSQSPSNKVTEKGKDVELRCDPISGHTALYWYRQSLGQGLEFLIYFQGNSAPDKSGLPSDRFSAERTGGSVSTLTIQRTQQEDSAVYLCASSAAGQGSADTQYFGPGTRLTVL.

This clonotype was seen a few times. The V call is TRBV4-2, the J call TRBJ1-1, with a tentative D call TRBD1 (5 bases). V was clipped by 4 bases and J by 3 bases, with 15 bases between them. CDR3 length equals 15 residues. The germline CDR1 and CDR2 sequences are LGHNA and YNFKEQ. For the CDR3, the DNA is TGTGCCAGCAGCCGCGGAGGGGTTGATGACACTGAAGCTTTCTTT. Amino acid sequence: CASSRGGVDDTEAFF.

There are a few counts of this clonotype. This chain uses TRBV9 with TRBJ1-2; weak D call: TRBD1 (5 bases). CDR1 is SGDLS, CDR2 YYNGEE, per germline. The CDR3 spans 12 residues. Trimming removed 0 bases at V and 6 bases at J, with 6 bases between. The CDR3 sequence is CASSVGGDGYTF. The CDR3 region has the DNA TGTGCCAGCAGCGTAGGAGGGGATGGCTACACCTTC.

On this clonotype: A read error may account for a junction end that differs from germline. The chain joins TRBV14 to TRBJ2-3, with D possibly matching TRBD1 (6 bases). In germline, CDR1 is SGHDN, CDR2 FVKESK. The CDR3 runs to 16 residues. The CDR3 reads CASSLRQVRGTDTQYF. Written as DNA, the CDR3 is TGTGCCAGCAGCTTACGACAGGTTCGGGGCACTGATACGCAGTATTTT.

The V gene is TRBV21-1, the J gene TRBJ1-1. TRBV21-1 is marked as a pseudogene. The CDR3 covers 15 residues. For the CDR3, the DNA is TGTGCCAGCAGCCCTTCTAGGATCGGTGGACCTGAAGCTTTCTTT. Encoded protein: CASSPSRIGGPEAFF.

The gene calls are TRBV6-6 and TRBJ2-1; possibly TRBD1 for D (6 bases). V lost 7 bases and J lost 0, with 16 bases in between. CDR1 and CDR2 from the germline V gene are MNHNY and SVGAGI (reference sequence). The CDR3 totals 16 residues. The DNA of the CDR3 is TGTGCCAGCAAGGGGGTTCAGGCTAGCTCCTACAATGAGCAGTTCTTC. Translating it yields CASKGVQASSYNEQFF.

This clonotype was counted only a few times. The V call is TRBV12-3 or TRBV12-4, the J call TRBJ1-2, with D unclear. Trimming removed 6 bases from V and 6 bases from J, with 20 bases in between. CDR3 size: 15 residues. The CDR3 region has the DNA TGTGCCAGCAGCCCCCAAGGGATTGTCCGTGATGGCTACACCTTC. Protein: CASSPQGIVRDGYTF.

In its sample, this clonotype was seen a few times. The rearrangement joins TRBV6-1 to TRBJ2-7; no reliable D call. V lost 2 bases to trimming and J lost 2 bases, with 4 bases between them. This CDR3 is 12 amino acids long. CDR1 MNHNS and CDR2 SASEGT come from the germline V gene. In nucleotides, the CDR3 is TGTGCCAGCAGTGAAACAGCCTACGAGCAGTACTTC. The encoded protein is CASSETAYEQYF.

This clonotype was seen ten or more times. V and J are TRBV25-1 and TRBJ2-7, with D unresolved. The CDR3 contains 12 residues. Germline-derived CDR1 and CDR2 are MGHDK and SYGVNS. Trimming took 3 bases from V and 2 from J, leaving 5 bases between them. CDR3 bases: TGTGCCAGCAGTGACAGCACCTACGAGCAGTACTTC. This gives the protein CASSDSTYEQYF.

The genes are TRBV12-3 or TRBV12-4 and TRBJ1-1, with 7 bases identical to TRBD1. CDR3 length: 16 residues. The V segment lost 10 bases and the J segment 0 bases; nucleotides outside the gene matches: 14. The CDR3 bases are TGTGCCACTAGACTCGGGACAGCGATACTGAACACTGAAGCTTTCTTT. It is translated as CATRLGTAILNTEAFF.

The chain combines TRBV13 with TRBJ2-5, with D hard to call. The CDR3 totals 13 residues. V lost 5 bases, J lost 5 bases, and 12 bases lay in between. Germline CDR1 is PRHDT and CDR2 is FYEKMQ (reference sequence). The CDR3 here is CASSPVSSETQYF. CDR3 in DNA: TGTGCCAGCAGCCCTGTATCTTCGGAGACCCAGTACTTC.

The chain has TRBV7-3 and TRBJ1-3; D ambiguous. V lost 2 bases, J lost 3 bases, and 11 bases lay in between. The CDR3 runs 15 residues. Per the germline V gene, CDR1 is SGHTA and CDR2 is FQGTGA. CDR3 coding DNA: TGTGCCAGCAGCTTAGCGAGTGGGCTTGGAAACACCATATATTTT. The encoded protein is CASSLASGLGNTIYF.

This clonotype occurred once. The genes are TRBV20-1 and TRBJ2-6, with 9 bases lining up with TRBD1. Unmatched junction bases numbered 9, after V lost 3 bases and J lost 0 bases. The CDR3 contains 18 residues. Germline V CDR1 and CDR2: DFQATT, SNEGSKA (reference sequence). The CDR3 loop is CSARADRGSSSGANVLTF. In DNA form, the CDR3 reads TGCAGTGCTAGGGCCGACAGGGGGTCCAGCTCTGGGGCCAACGTCCTGACTTTC.

V usage is TRBV6-2 or TRBV6-3 and J usage is TRBJ2-7; TRBD1 is a possible D gene (5 bases). The V end was cut by 2 bases, the J end by 2 bases, with 13 bases between. CDR1 is MNHEY, CDR2 SVGEGT, per germline. The CDR3 loop spans 15 amino acids. The CDR3 DNA reads TGTGCCAGCAGTTACCCTTGGACAAATCCCTACGAGCAGTACTTC. Amino acid sequence: CASSYPWTNPYEQYF.

This clonotype was recorded a few times. The CDR3 loop reads CSVSSLNLGELFF. CDR3 DNA sequence: TGCAGCGTTTCAAGTTTGAATTTAGGGGAGCTGTTTTTT. The gene calls are TRBV29-1 and TRBJ2-2; D gene unclear. Germline-derived CDR1 and CDR2 are SQVTM and ANQGSEA. The CDR3 is 13 residues long. V gave up 5 bases and J gave up 8 bases, with 15 bases separating them.

The chain links TRBV28 to TRBJ2-7; 9 nucleotides align to TRBD1. Trimming removed 8 bases from V and 3 bases from J; junction bases left unmatched: 14. Germline lookup yields CDR1 MDHEN and CDR2 SYDVKM. This CDR3 comprises 16 residues. DNA for the CDR3: TGTGCCAGCTCATCTAGCGGACAGGGGATTGGCTACGAGCAGTACTTC. Translation: CASSSSGQGIGYEQYF.

This chain links TRBV4-2 with TRBJ2-1; 10 nucleotides line up with TRBD1. Germline V gene data show CDR1 as LGHNA and CDR2 as YNFKEQ. Trimming at V came to 3 bases and at J to 5 bases, leaving 4 bases not matched to a gene. The CDR3 runs 15 residues. The CDR3 is CASSHSGQGDNEQFF. As DNA, the CDR3 is TGTGCCAGCAGCCATTCAGGACAGGGGGACAATGAGCAGTTCTTC.